A single sample is the source of the 26 T cell receptor beta chains below, sequenced in a study of Ad26.COV2.S vaccination and SARS-CoV-2 variants. Method: immunoSEQ multiplex PCR; TCRdb's copy keeps in-frame clones and lacks some. The sample shows roughly 180,000 clones, around 88% of them seen only once. Sequencing used peripheral blood, obtained after recovery from COVID-19. The source is a human donor who had recovered from COVID-19.

The chain carries TRBV29-1 and TRBJ1-1; tentatively, D is TRBD1 (5 bases). The V end was cut by 6 bases, the J end by 3 bases, with 17 bases between. Germline values: CDR1 SQVTM, CDR2 ANQGSEA. The CDR3 runs to 14 residues. The CDR3 loop is CSVQGAGWDTEAFF. CDR3 in DNA: TGCAGCGTGCAGGGTGCAGGCTGGGACACTGAAGCTTTCTTT.

This rearrangement joins TRBV30 to TRBJ1-4; D gene unclear. Germline V gene sequence: CDR1 GTSNPN, CDR2 SVGIG (reference sequence). Trimming left V 0 bases short and J 11 bases short, with 13 bases between. The CDR3 totals 13 residues. CDR3 amino acids: CAWSVDAEEKLFF. The DNA of the CDR3 is TGTGCCTGGAGTGTGGATGCCGAAGAGAAACTGTTTTTT.

The chain links TRBV9 to TRBJ1-1; 7 bases fit TRBD1. The J segment lost 0 bases and the V segment lost 4 bases, leaving 6 bases of the junction unmatched. The germline V gene encodes CDR1 SGDLS and CDR2 YYNGEE. The CDR3 length is 15 residues. The CDR3 here is CASSPAGGLNTEAFF. CDR3 DNA sequence: TGTGCCAGCAGCCCCGCAGGGGGTTTGAACACTGAAGCTTTCTTT.

The genes are TRBV11-3 and TRBJ2-7; tentatively, D is TRBD2 (6 bases). Trimming removed 3 bases from V and 0 bases from J, with 9 bases in between. This CDR3 comprises 14 residues. Germline assignment: CDR1 SGHNT and CDR2 YENEEA. DNA for the CDR3: TGTGCCAGCAGCTTCCGGGGGTCCTCCTACGAGCAGTACTTC. As protein: CASSFRGSSYEQYF.

This clone was seen once. The gene calls are TRBV10-3 and TRBJ1-1, with 7 bases matching TRBD1. V lost 2 bases to trimming and J lost 1 base; unmatched junction nucleotides: 7. This CDR3 comprises 16 residues. Germline V gene data show CDR1 as ENHRY and CDR2 as SYGVKD. The CDR3 loop reads CAISENGKGANTEAFF. CDR3 nucleotide sequence: TGTGCCATCAGTGAGAATGGTAAGGGGGCGAACACTGAAGCTTTCTTT.

The chain has TRBV4-1 and TRBJ1-1; D is perhaps TRBD1 (5 bases). Trimming pared 0 bases from V and 10 bases from J, leaving 18 bases between. Germline V lookup: CDR1 MGHRA, CDR2 YSYEKL. The CDR3 sequence is 15 residues long. In DNA, the CDR3 is TGCGCCAGCAGCCAAGAAGGATGGGGCAATCGCGTAGCTTTCTTT. Amino acid sequence: CASSQEGWGNRVAFF.

The rearrangement links TRBV2 to TRBJ2-7; 10 bases map to TRBD1. J was trimmed by 6 bases and V by 6 bases; bases with no gene match: 14. Germline CDR1 reads SNHLY; CDR2 reads FYNNEI. The length of the CDR3 is 16 residues. The CDR3 reads CASSPYGTGDYREQYF. The CDR3 nucleotides are TGTGCCAGCAGCCCCTATGGGACAGGGGATTATCGCGAGCAGTACTTC.

The V and J genes are TRBV11-2 and TRBJ2-7; D possibly uses TRBD1 or TRBD2 (5 bases each). This CDR3 has 12 residues. Germline V gene sequence: CDR1 SGHAT, CDR2 FQNNGV. V was trimmed by 2 bases and J by 5 bases, leaving 7 bases between them. CDR3 sequence reads: CASSLRGDEQYF. CDR3 nucleotide sequence: TGTGCCAGCAGCTTACGGGGCGACGAGCAGTACTTC.

Written as DNA, the CDR3 is TGTGCCAGTAGTACAGCCAGTAACTATGGCTACACCTTC. Protein product: CASSTASNYGYTF. The chain is built from TRBV19 and TRBJ1-2; D gene unclear. V was pared by 4 bases and J by 1 base, with 7 bases between. Germline V gene data show CDR1 as LNHDA and CDR2 as SQIVND (reference sequence). CDR3 length: 13 residues.

The CDR3: CASSVGGRELFF. In nucleotides, the CDR3 is TGTGCCAGCAGCGTAGGGGGTCGGGAGCTGTTTTTT. The rearrangement uses TRBV9 and TRBJ2-2; no clear D gene. Looked up from germline, CDR1 is SGDLS and CDR2 is YYNGEE. The V gene lost 0 bases and the J gene lost 9 bases, with 6 bases spanning the gap. There are 12 residues in the CDR3.

V is TRBV19 and J is TRBJ2-5, with D unresolved. The CDR3 has 13 amino acids. From germline, CDR1 is LNHDA and CDR2 SQIVND (reference sequence). The V end lost 5 bases, the J end lost 1 base, and 8 bases lay between the germline ends. The CDR3 is CASSLRTQETQYF. The CDR3 coding sequence is TGTGCCAGTAGTCTTCGGACCCAAGAGACCCAGTACTTC.

The rearrangement links TRBV5-1 to TRBJ1-1; D remains unclear. Trimming cost V 0 bases and J 1 base, with 7 bases left between them. Germline values: CDR1 SGHRS, CDR2 YFSETQ. This CDR3 spans 14 amino acids. The CDR3: CASSLGTENTEAFF. The CDR3 DNA reads as TGCGCCAGCAGCTTGGGCACAGAGAACACTGAAGCTTTCTTT.

V gene TRBV28 combines with J gene TRBJ1-2; 10 nucleotides align to TRBD1. This CDR3 contains 15 residues. Germline V lookup: CDR1 MDHEN, CDR2 SYDVKM. V was clipped by 7 bases and J by 2 bases; unmatched bases: 7. The chain's CDR3 is CASKTSGQGNYGYTF. The CDR3 DNA is TGTGCCAGCAAAACCTCGGGACAGGGGAACTATGGCTACACCTTC.

This chain uses TRBV5-1 with TRBJ2-1, with TRBD2 identical over 14 bases. J was trimmed by 4 bases and V by 4 bases; bases with no gene match: 4. This CDR3 contains 16 residues. Germline CDR1 SGHRS, CDR2 YFSETQ. In nucleotides, the CDR3 is TGCGCCAGCAGCCCCCGGACTAGCGGGGGGTACAATGAGCAGTTCTTC. It specifies CASSPRTSGGYNEQFF.

The V call is TRBV9, the J call TRBJ2-3; unclear D gene. V lost 0 bases and J 0 bases, leaving 11 bases between the germline ends. The CDR3 extends over 16 amino acids. The germline V gene has CDR1 SGDLS and CDR2 YYNGEE. The DNA of the CDR3 is TGTGCCAGCAGCGTAGGATCCCCCCGAAGCACAGATACGCAGTATTTT. Translating gives CASSVGSPRSTDTQYF.

V is TRBV5-5 and J is TRBJ2-3, with TRBD1 matching 7 bases. CDR1 is SGHKS and CDR2 is YYEKEE in the germline V gene (reference sequence). V gave up 1 base and J gave up 4 bases; unmatched junction bases: 6. The CDR3 covers 15 residues. The CDR3 DNA reads TGTGCCAGCAGCTTGAAGGGCAGGGGGTCAGATACGCAGTATTTT. This gives the protein CASSLKGRGSDTQYF.

The chain recombines TRBV18 with TRBJ2-7, with unresolved D. The germline CDR1 and CDR2 sequences are KGHSH and LQKENI. CDR3 length equals 13 residues. The germline V and J ends were trimmed by 3 bases and 1 base, with 7 bases remaining between them. The CDR3 nucleotides are TGTGCCAGCTCACCGGGCCCTTCCTACGAGCAGTACTTC. Protein product: CASSPGPSYEQYF.

V is TRBV2 and J is TRBJ2-5; D call uncertain. This CDR3 has 12 amino acids. Germline assignment: CDR1 SNHLY and CDR2 FYNNEI. With 8 bases removed from V and 5 bases from J, the gap between germline ends came to 12 bases. The CDR3 DNA reads TGTGCCAGCTTAGGTACCGAGGAGACCCAGTACTTC. Translation: CASLGTEETQYF.

The chain combines TRBV7-9 with TRBJ1-2; 9 bases map to TRBD1. In germline, CDR1 is SEHNR, CDR2 FQNEAQ (reference sequence). The CDR3 sequence is 13 residues long. V lost 4 bases to trimming and J lost 7 bases; unmatched junction nucleotides: 4. The CDR3 DNA reads as TGTGCCAGCAGCTGGGACAGGGTAAGTGGCTACACCTTC. This codes for CASSWDRVSGYTF.

The chain has TRBV7-6 and TRBJ2-1, with D tentatively TRBD1 (6 bases). V shed 1 base and J shed 4 bases, with 11 bases lying between them. Germline CDR1 and CDR2: SGHVS and FNYEAQ. The CDR3 length is 15 residues. For the CDR3, the DNA is TGTGCCAGCAGCTTAGGTCAGGGGTTATACAATGAGCAGTTCTTC. Protein product: CASSLGQGLYNEQFF.

The chain uses TRBV27 and TRBJ2-7; D is ambiguous. CDR3 size: 13 residues. Between the trimmed V and J ends, which lost 3 bases and 7 bases, there was a span of 13 bases. The V gene's germline CDR1 is MNHEY and CDR2 SMNVEV (reference sequence). CDR3 sequence (DNA): TGTGCCAGCAGTTTGTCTCCGTCCTTAGAGCAGTACTTC. Its translation is CASSLSPSLEQYF.

The chain recombines TRBV11-3 with TRBJ2-5; D is unresolved. The ends were cut back, 0 bases at V and 5 bases at J, with 7 bases in the middle. Germline V gene sequence: CDR1 SGHNT, CDR2 YENEEA. This CDR3 contains 13 residues. In DNA form, the CDR3 reads TGTGCCAGCAGCTTAGATCAGATGGAGACCCAGTACTTC. Translation gives CASSLDQMETQYF.

The genes are TRBV6-4 and TRBJ1-2, with D hard to call. CDR1 is MRHNA, CDR2 SNTAGT, per germline. The CDR3 sequence is 12 residues long. V was shortened by 5 bases and J by 5 bases, with 9 bases between the two germline ends. CDR3 amino acids: CASSPPLYGYTF. CDR3 bases: TGTGCCAGCAGTCCCCCTCTATATGGCTACACCTTC.

The gene calls are TRBV29-1 and TRBJ2-3; maybe TRBD1 (6 bases). Germline CDR1 and CDR2: SQVTM and ANQGSEA. This CDR3 has 17 amino acids. V was shortened by 5 bases and J by 0 bases, with 21 bases between the two germline ends. The CDR3 sequence is CSVLLWDTSSSTDTQYF. CDR3 DNA sequence: TGCAGCGTTTTATTATGGGACACCAGTTCTAGCACAGATACGCAGTATTTT.

The rearrangement links TRBV5-6 to TRBJ2-1; D may correspond to TRBD1 or TRBD2 (7 bases each). Per the germline V gene, CDR1 is SGHDT and CDR2 is YYEEEE. Trimming cost V 3 bases and J 2 bases, with 15 bases left between them. There are 16 residues in the CDR3. CDR3 nucleotide sequence: TGTGCCAGCAGCTCAGGGGGGGCGGGGCCCTACAATGAGCAGTTCTTC. As protein: CASSSGGAGPYNEQFF.

The rearrangement joins TRBV29-1 to TRBJ2-3, with D tentatively TRBD2 (5 bases). V lost 4 bases to trimming and J lost 0 bases, with 11 bases between them. This CDR3 has 14 residues. Germline V lookup: CDR1 SQVTM, CDR2 ANQGSEA. The CDR3 region has the DNA TGCAGCGTTGTAAGCGGTAAAAGCACAGATACGCAGTATTTT. Its translation is CSVVSGKSTDTQYF.